Sequencing of this TCR beta chain was carried out in a study of blood T cell repertoires in COVID-19. Study-wide background: Sources were T cells, B-cell-depleted T cells, or PBMCs; the material itself was cDNA or gDNA.

V was clipped by 4 bases and J by 4 bases; unmatched bases: 10. Germline CDR1 and CDR2: SGHAT and FQNNGV. CDR3 size: 16 residues. Here immunoSEQ multiplex PCR was the method, and the copy in TCRdb shows in-frame clones only, minus some. Among 400,000 to 450,000 clones listed, 86% were seen once. What was sequenced was peripheral blood. This chain joins TRBV11-2 and TRBJ2-3; TRBD1 matches at 8 bases. This clonotype was sampled from a woman in her 30s with active or convalescent COVID-19. The CDR3 sequence is CASSSTRDRWADTQYF. As DNA, the CDR3 is TGTGCCAGCAGCTCAACCCGGGACAGGTGGGCAGATACGCAGTATTTT.